The rows below give T cell receptor beta chains drawn from one sample of a study of identical twins. TCRdb re-called the 5' RACE reads with MiXCR, one entry per CDR3 protein. The data contain roughly 690,000 distinct CDR3 sequences, around 21% of them seen just once; the ten biggest clones take up more than 4%. These data were likewise used in another study, on T cells expressing NK-cell markers.

The sample taken for sequencing was PBMCs. Receptor source: a woman between 18 and 30 years old in good health. Both conserved end residues are part of each CDR3. The D gene is left open where the match is weak. The size field is filled for only some rows; it gives once, few, many or a size class.

d_call,v_call,clone_size,j_call,cdr3_nt,cdr3_aa
TRBD2,TRBV9,-,TRBJ2-3,TGTGCCAGCAGCGTAGCTACGGGACTAGCGACGGATACGCAGTATTTT,CASSVATGLATDTQYF
TRBD1,TRBV20-1,many,TRBJ1-1,TGCAGTGCGGCCGGGACAGCGGGTTTCTTT,CSAAGTAGFF
TRBD2,TRBV6-2/TRBV6-3,many,TRBJ2-3,TGTGCCAGCAGCCACGGGGGACTAGTCCTGGATACGCAGTATTTT,CASSHGGLVLDTQYF
-,TRBV29-1,few,TRBJ1-5,TGCAGCGTTGGAGGGGTCAATCAGCCCCAGCATTTT,CSVGGVNQPQHF
-,TRBV24-1,once,TRBJ2-3,TGTGCCACCAGTACGTCCCGGGACCTTAATACGCAGTATTTT,CATSTSRDLNTQYF
-,TRBV5-1,once,TRBJ2-7,TGCGCCAGCAGCCCGGGGTCGTCGGGCTACGAGCAGTACTTC,CASSPGSSGYEQYF
-,TRBV7-8,-,TRBJ1-1,TGTGCCAGCAGCCCTGATGGCCGGGGCACTGAAGCTTTCTTT,CASSPDGRGTEAFF
-,TRBV7-8,few,TRBJ2-2,TGTGCCAGCAGCTTAGCGCACTGGACCGGGGAGCTGTTTTTT,CASSLAHWTGELFF
-,TRBV12-3/TRBV12-4,-,TRBJ2-1,TGTGCCAGCAGTCGTTTTGTCGGTGAGCAGTTCTTC,CASSRFVGEQFF
-,TRBV4-3,few,TRBJ2-1,TGCGCCAGCAGCCAAGATATAGCGGAAGACAATGAGCAGTTCTTC,CASSQDIAEDNEQFF
-,TRBV10-1,many,TRBJ2-7,TGCGCCAGCAGTGGGGACTCAGCGACCTACGAGCAGTACTTC,CASSGDSATYEQYF
-,TRBV20-1,few,TRBJ1-4,TGCAGTGCTAGGCTCGGGGAGCTTGGGGAAAAACTGTTTTTT,CSARLGELGEKLFF
-,TRBV7-2,-,TRBJ1-3,TGTGCCAGCAGCTCTAGCCGCGGAAACACCATATATTTT,CASSSSRGNTIYF
-,TRBV4-3,-,TRBJ2-3,TGCGCCAGCAGCCAAGTCGCGGGATTGGGCACAGATACGCAGTATTTT,CASSQVAGLGTDTQYF
-,TRBV10-3,-,TRBJ2-1,TGTGCCATCAGTGAGCCGTACAATGAGCAGTTCTTC,CAISEPYNEQFF
-,TRBV5-1,many,TRBJ2-7,TGCGCCAGCAGCGTGGAGGCAGGGGCCCACCACGAGCAGTACTTC,CASSVEAGAHHEQYF
TRBD1,TRBV29-1,few,TRBJ2-7,TGCAGCGTTCAATTCGGACAGGGGGGCTACGAGCAGTACTTC,CSVQFGQGGYEQYF
TRBD1,TRBV12-3/TRBV12-4,few,TRBJ1-5,TGTGCCAGCAGCCAGGGGGGGGCCAATCAGCCCCAGCATTTT,CASSQGGANQPQHF
TRBD2,TRBV7-9,-,TRBJ2-1,TGTGCCAGCAGTTACCCAGACCGGGGGGGCAACAATGAGCAGTTCTTC,CASSYPDRGGNNEQFF
-,TRBV2,-,TRBJ2-7,TGTGCCAGCAGTGCGACCGAGGGACACGGCGAGCAGTACTTC,CASSATEGHGEQYF
-,TRBV7-2,few,TRBJ1-4,TGTGCCAGCAGCCTTACCAGGGTAGGACAGGAAAAACTGTTTTTT,CASSLTRVGQEKLFF
-,TRBV30,once,TRBJ2-7,TGTGCCTGGCACTATAGGGGGAGCTACGAGCAGTACTTC,CAWHYRGSYEQYF
-,TRBV4-3,-,TRBJ2-1,TGCGCCAGCACTCGTAACAGGGCAGAGGAAGGCAATGAGCAGTTCTTC,CASTRNRAEEGNEQFF
-,TRBV14,-,TRBJ1-2,TGTGCCAGCAGCCTCCTCTCGTCGGGGCCTTCCTATGGCTACACCTTC,CASSLLSSGPSYGYTF
-,TRBV5-1,-,TRBJ1-1,TGCGCCAGCAGCACAGGGTGGGAAGCTTTCTTT,CASSTGWEAFF
TRBD2,TRBV5-1,once,TRBJ2-1,TGCGCCAGCAGCTTGGGTAGCGGGGGGAGTCTCAATGAGCAGTTCTTC,CASSLGSGGSLNEQFF
TRBD2,TRBV20-1,few,TRBJ2-7,TGCAGTGCGGGGGGAGCTAGCGGGAACTACGAGCAGTACTTC,CSAGGASGNYEQYF
TRBD1,TRBV6-5,few,TRBJ2-3,TGTGCCAGCAGTTACGCAGGGGGCGCGGTAAATACGCAGTATTTT,CASSYAGGAVNTQYF
-,TRBV20-1,-,TRBJ2-3,TGCAGTGCAATTATACTAGGAGGGAGCACAGATACGCAGTATTTT,CSAIILGGSTDTQYF
TRBD2,TRBV20-1,many,TRBJ2-3,TGCAGTGCTAGAGACCCGACTAGCCGCAGCACAGATACGCAGTATTTT,CSARDPTSRSTDTQYF
TRBD2,TRBV20-1,few,TRBJ2-2,TGCAGTTTCCAGCGGGATGGCACCGGGGAGCTGTTTTTT,CSFQRDGTGELFF
-,TRBV12-3/TRBV12-4,-,TRBJ2-5,TGTGCCAGCAGGCCGGGACTGGAAGAGACCCAGTACTTC,CASRPGLEETQYF
-,TRBV18,-,TRBJ1-2,TGTGCCAGCTCGACAGAGATCTATGGCTACACCTTC,CASSTEIYGYTF
TRBD1,TRBV11-3,-,TRBJ2-6,TGTGCCAGTACGGACAGGGAACTCTCTGGGGCCAACGTCCTGACTTTC,CASTDRELSGANVLTF
-,TRBV29-1,-,TRBJ2-7,TGCAGCGTTGCCCGGCAGGCCCACCAAGAGCAGTACTTC,CSVARQAHQEQYF
-,TRBV9,-,TRBJ2-6,TGTGCCAGCAGCGGGGAACTGCGCGCTGGGTCTGGGGCCAACGTCCTGACTTTC,CASSGELRAGSGANVLTF
-,TRBV12-3/TRBV12-4,few,TRBJ2-3,TGTGCCAGCAGTCTCGGGGCTGCGCATACGCAGTATTTT,CASSLGAAHTQYF
TRBD2,TRBV11-2,-,TRBJ2-1,TGTGCCAGCAGCTTAGCCAGCGGGGTCTACAATGAGCAGTTCTTC,CASSLASGVYNEQFF
TRBD2,TRBV7-2,-,TRBJ2-1,TGTGCCAGCAGCCCAGGACTAGGGTCCTACAATGAGCAGTTCTTC,CASSPGLGSYNEQFF
TRBD2,TRBV12-3/TRBV12-4,few,TRBJ2-2,TGTGCCAGCGGGAGGGGCGGGGAGCTGTTTTTT,CASGRGGELFF
-,TRBV4-3,few,TRBJ2-7,TGCGCCAGCAGCCAAGTCACCCCTCCAGCGGTTGGGGCCTACGAGCAGTACTTC,CASSQVTPPAVGAYEQYF
TRBD2,TRBV7-9,-,TRBJ2-1,TGTGCCAGCAGCCGCCGGGTAGCGGGAACCCTGTTCGGTGAGCAGTTCTTC,CASSRRVAGTLFGEQFF
-,TRBV6-2/TRBV6-3,few,TRBJ2-4,TGTGCCAGCAGCCCCGGACAGCCCGGGGTGGACATTCAGTACTTC,CASSPGQPGVDIQYF
-,TRBV7-2,few,TRBJ1-1,TGTGCCACCCTGCCGCCAGGGGTTGAAGCTTTCTTT,CATLPPGVEAFF
TRBD1,TRBV20-1,-,TRBJ2-7,TGCAGTGCTCAAGTCGGGACAGGGAGCTACGAGCAGTACTTC,CSAQVGTGSYEQYF
TRBD2,TRBV20-1,many,TRBJ2-1,TGCAGTGCTAGGAGTCCAGGACTAGCGAAGTACAATGAGCAGTTCTTC,CSARSPGLAKYNEQFF
TRBD2,TRBV12-3/TRBV12-4,-,TRBJ2-3,TGTGCCAGCAGACTCCGGGGGGGCACAGATACGCAGTATTTT,CASRLRGGTDTQYF
-,TRBV6-1,few,TRBJ2-7,TGTGCCAGCTTTCAGGGGCTGGGTTCCTACGAGCAGTACTTC,CASFQGLGSYEQYF
-,TRBV20-1,few,TRBJ2-3,TGCAGTGCTAGCGGGATTAGTAAAGCAGATACGCAGTATTTT,CSASGISKADTQYF
-,TRBV7-3,few,TRBJ2-3,TGTGCCAGCAGCGGTCGTCGCCGTAGGGGGGGGTTCACAGATACGCAGTATTTT,CASSGRRRRGGFTDTQYF